This T cell receptor (beta chain) was retrieved from a study of identical twins' blood T cells. Study overall: Roughly 50 million reads covered six alpha-chain and six beta-chain libraries. Regarding the study as a whole: Abundant TCRbeta CDR3s overlapped more between twins than with unrelated donors.

Each CDR3 protein gets one entry after TCRdb re-called the 5' RACE reads with MiXCR. The sample has 350,000 to 400,000 distinct CDR3 sequences, roughly 31% seen once. Notes on this clonotype: Its target is not known.

V was clipped by 0 bases and J by 10 bases, with 15 bases between them. CDR1 SEHNR and CDR2 FQNEAQ come from the germline V gene (reference sequence). This CDR3 is built from 14 residues. The genes are TRBV7-9 and TRBJ2-5, with a tentative D call TRBD1 (5 bases). This clonotype originated in a woman between 18 and 55 years old in good health. The sample comprised PBMCs. CDR3 region: CASSLATRTRYQYF. The CDR3 DNA reads TGTGCCAGCAGCTTAGCGACCCGGACAAGATACCAGTACTTC.